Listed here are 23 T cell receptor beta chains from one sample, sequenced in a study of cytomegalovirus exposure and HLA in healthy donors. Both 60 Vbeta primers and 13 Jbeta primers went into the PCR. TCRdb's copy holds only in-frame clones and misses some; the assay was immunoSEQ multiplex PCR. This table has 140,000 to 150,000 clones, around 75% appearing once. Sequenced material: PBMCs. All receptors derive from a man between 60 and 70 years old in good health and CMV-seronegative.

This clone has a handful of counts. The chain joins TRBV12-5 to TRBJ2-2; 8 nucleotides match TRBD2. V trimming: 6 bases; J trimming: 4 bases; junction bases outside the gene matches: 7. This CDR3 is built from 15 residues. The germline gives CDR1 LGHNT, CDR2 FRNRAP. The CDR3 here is CASGSGSGPTGELFF. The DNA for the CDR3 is TGTGCTAGTGGCAGCGGGAGCGGCCCCACCGGGGAGCTGTTTTTT.

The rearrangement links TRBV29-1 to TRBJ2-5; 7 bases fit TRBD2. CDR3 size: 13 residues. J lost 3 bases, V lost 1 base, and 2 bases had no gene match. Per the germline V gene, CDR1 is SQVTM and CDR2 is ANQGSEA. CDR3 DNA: TGCAGCGTTGAAGGGCTAGCGGAAGAGACCCAGTACTTC. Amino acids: CSVEGLAEETQYF.

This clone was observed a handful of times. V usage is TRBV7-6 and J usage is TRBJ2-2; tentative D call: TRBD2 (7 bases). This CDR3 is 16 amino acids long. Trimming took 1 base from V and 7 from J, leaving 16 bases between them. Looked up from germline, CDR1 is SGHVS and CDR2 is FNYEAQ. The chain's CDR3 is CASSLDGGGTGGELFF. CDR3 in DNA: TGTGCCAGCAGCTTAGATGGGGGGGGCACTGGCGGGGAGCTGTTTTTT. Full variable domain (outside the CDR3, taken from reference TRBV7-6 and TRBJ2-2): GAGVSQSPRYKVTKRGQDVALRCDPISGHVSLYWYRQALGQGPEFLTYFNYEAQQDKSGLPNDRFSAERPEGSISTLTIQRTEQRDSAMYRCASSLDGGGTGGELFFGEGSRLTVL.

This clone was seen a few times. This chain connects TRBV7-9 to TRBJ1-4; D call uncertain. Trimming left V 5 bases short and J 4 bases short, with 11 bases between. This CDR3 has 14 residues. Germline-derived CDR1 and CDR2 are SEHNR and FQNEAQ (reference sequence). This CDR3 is CASSPQAVNEKLFF. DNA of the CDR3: TGTGCCAGCAGCCCCCAGGCAGTTAATGAAAAACTGTTTTTT.

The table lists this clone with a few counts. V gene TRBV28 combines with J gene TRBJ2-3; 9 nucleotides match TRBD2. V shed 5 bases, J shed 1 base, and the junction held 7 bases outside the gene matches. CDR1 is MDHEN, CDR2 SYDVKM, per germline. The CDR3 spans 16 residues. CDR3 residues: CASSPTSGYRTDTQYF. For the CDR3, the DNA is TGTGCCAGCAGTCCCACTAGCGGGTATCGCACAGATACGCAGTATTTT.

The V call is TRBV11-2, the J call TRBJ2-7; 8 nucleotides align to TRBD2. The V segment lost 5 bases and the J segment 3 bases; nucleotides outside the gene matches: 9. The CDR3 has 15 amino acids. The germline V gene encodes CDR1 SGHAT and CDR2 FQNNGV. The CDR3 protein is CASSPLAGLFYEQYF. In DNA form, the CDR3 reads TGTGCCAGCAGCCCCTTAGCGGGGCTCTTCTACGAGCAGTACTTC. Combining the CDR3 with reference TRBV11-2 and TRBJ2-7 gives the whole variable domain EAGVAQSPRYKIIEKRQSVAFWCNPISGHATLYWYQQILGQGPKLLIQFQNNGVVDDSQLPKDRFSAERLKGVDSTLKIQPAKLEDSAVYLCASSPLAGLFYEQYFGPGTRLTVT.

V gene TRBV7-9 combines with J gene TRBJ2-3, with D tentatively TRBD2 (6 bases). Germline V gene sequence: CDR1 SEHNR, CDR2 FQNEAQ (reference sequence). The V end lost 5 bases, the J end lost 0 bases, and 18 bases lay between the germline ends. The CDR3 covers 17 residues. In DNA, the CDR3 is TGTGCCAGCAGCCCATGGACTGTAAGCGGGAGCACAGATACGCAGTATTTT. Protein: CASSPWTVSGSTDTQYF.

The CDR3 reads CASSQELSNVYEQYF. The CDR3 DNA is TGCGCCAGCAGCCAAGAGTTATCTAACGTTTACGAGCAGTACTTC. The chain recombines TRBV4-3 with TRBJ2-7; D uncertain. The V gene's germline CDR1 is LGHNA and CDR2 YSLEER. Trimming cost V 0 bases and J 4 bases, with 13 bases left between them. This CDR3 contains 15 residues.

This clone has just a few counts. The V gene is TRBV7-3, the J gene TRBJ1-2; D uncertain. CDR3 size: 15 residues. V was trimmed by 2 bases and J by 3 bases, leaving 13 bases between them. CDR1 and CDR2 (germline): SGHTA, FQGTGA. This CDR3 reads CASSLDPVTDYGYTF. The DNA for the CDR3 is TGTGCCAGCAGCTTAGATCCGGTCACGGACTATGGCTACACCTTC.

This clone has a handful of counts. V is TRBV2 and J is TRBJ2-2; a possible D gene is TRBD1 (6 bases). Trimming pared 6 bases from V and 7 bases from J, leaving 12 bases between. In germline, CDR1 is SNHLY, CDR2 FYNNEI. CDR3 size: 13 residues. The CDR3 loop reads CASSKGGFGELFF. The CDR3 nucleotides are TGTGCCAGCAGCAAAGGGGGTTTCGGGGAGCTGTTTTTT. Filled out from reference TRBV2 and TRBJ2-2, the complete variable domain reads EPEVTQTPSHQVTQMGQEVILRCVPISNHLYFYWYRQILGQKVEFLVSFYNNEISEKSEIFDDQFSVERPDGSNFTLKIRSTKLEDSAMYFCASSKGGFGELFFGEGSRLTVL.

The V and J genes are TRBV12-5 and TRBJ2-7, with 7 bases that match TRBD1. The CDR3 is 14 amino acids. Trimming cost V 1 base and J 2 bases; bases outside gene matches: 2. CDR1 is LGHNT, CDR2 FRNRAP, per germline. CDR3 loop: CASGLGQGTYEQYF. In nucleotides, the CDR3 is TGTGCTAGTGGTTTGGGACAGGGCACCTACGAGCAGTACTTC.

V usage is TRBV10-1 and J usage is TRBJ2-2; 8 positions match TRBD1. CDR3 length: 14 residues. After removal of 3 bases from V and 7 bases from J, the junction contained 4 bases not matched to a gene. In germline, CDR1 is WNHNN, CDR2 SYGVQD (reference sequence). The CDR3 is CASSDRGQSGELFF. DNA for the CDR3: TGCGCCAGCAGTGACAGGGGGCAGAGCGGGGAGCTGTTTTTT.

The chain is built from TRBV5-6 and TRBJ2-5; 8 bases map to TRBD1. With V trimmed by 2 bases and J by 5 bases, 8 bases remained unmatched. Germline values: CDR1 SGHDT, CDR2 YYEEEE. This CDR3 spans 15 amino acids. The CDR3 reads CASSFRGTGGETQYF. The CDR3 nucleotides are TGTGCCAGCAGCTTTCGGGGTACAGGGGGGGAGACCCAGTACTTC. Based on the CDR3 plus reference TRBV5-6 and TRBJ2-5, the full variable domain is DAGVTQSPTHLIKTRGQQVTLRCSPKSGHDTVSWYQQALGQGPQFIFQYYEEEERQRGNFPDRFSGHQFPNYSSELNVNALLLGDSALYLCASSFRGTGGETQYFGPGTRLLVL.

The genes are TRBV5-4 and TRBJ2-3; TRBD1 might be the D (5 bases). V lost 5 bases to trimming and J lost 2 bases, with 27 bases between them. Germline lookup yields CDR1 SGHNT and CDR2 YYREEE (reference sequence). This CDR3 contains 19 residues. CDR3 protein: CASSYDTPQVLGPTDTQYF. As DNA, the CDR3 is TGTGCCAGCAGTTACGACACTCCACAGGTCCTAGGACCCACAGATACGCAGTATTTT.

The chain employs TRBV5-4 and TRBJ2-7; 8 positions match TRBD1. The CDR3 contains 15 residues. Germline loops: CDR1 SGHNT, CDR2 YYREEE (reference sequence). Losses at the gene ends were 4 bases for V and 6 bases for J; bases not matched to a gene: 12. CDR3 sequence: CASSVTGVGSGEQYF. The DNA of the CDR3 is TGTGCCAGCAGCGTGACAGGGGTGGGCTCTGGCGAGCAGTACTTC.

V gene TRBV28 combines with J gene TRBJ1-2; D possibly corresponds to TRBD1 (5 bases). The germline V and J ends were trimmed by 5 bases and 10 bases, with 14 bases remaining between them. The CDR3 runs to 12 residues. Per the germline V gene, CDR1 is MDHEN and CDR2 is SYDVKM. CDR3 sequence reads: CASSPIGGAYTF. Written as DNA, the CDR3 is TGTGCCAGCAGTCCCATTGGTGGGGCCTACACCTTC.

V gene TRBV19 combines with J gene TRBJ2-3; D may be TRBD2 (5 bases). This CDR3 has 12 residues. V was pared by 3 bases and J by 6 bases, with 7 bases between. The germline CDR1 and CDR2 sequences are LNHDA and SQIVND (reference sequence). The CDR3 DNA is TGTGCCAGTAGTATGAGAGGGGATACGCAGTATTTT. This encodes CASSMRGDTQYF.

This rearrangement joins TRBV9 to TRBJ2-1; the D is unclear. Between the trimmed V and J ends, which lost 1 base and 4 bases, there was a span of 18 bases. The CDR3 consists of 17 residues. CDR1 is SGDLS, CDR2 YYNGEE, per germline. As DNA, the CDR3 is TGTGCCAGCAGCGTACTTGCCCACCCGAGACTTTACAATGAGCAGTTCTTC. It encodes CASSVLAHPRLYNEQFF.

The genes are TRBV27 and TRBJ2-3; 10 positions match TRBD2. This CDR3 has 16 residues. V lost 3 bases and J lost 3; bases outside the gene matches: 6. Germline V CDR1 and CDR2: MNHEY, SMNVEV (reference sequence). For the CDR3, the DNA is TGTGCCAGCAGTTTGGGTGCTAGCGGGAGTACAGATACGCAGTATTTT. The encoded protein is CASSLGASGSTDTQYF.

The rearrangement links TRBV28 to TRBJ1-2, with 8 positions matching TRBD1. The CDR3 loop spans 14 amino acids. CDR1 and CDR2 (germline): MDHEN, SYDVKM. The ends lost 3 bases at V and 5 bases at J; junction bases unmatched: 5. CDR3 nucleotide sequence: TGTGCCAGCAGTTTTGGGGACAGGCCTTATGGCTACACCTTC. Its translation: CASSFGDRPYGYTF.

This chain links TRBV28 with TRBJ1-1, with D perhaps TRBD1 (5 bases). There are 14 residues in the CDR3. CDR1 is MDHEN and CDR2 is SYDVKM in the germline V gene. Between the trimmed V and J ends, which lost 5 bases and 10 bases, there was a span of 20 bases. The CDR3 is CASSGGGLWGIAFF. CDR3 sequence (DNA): TGTGCCAGCAGTGGGGGGGGACTCTGGGGAATAGCTTTCTTT.

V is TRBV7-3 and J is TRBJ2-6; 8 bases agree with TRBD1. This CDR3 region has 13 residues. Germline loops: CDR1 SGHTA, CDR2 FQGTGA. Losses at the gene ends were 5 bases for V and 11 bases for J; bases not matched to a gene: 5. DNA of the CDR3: TGTGCCAGCAGCCCGGACAGGGAGGACGTCCTGACTTTC. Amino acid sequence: CASSPDREDVLTF.

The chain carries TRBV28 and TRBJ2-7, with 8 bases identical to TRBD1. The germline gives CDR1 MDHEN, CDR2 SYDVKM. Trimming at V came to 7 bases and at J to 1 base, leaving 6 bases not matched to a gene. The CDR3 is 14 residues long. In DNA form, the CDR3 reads TGTGCCAGCACTCGACAGGGGAATTCCTACGAGCAGTACTTC. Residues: CASTRQGNSYEQYF. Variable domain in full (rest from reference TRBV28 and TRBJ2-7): DVKVTQSSRYLVKRTGEKVFLECVQDMDHENMFWYRQDPGLGLRLIYFSYDVKMKEKGDIPEGYSVSREKKERFSLILESASTNQTSMYLCASTRQGNSYEQYFGPGTRLTVT.